This entry is about one T cell receptor beta chain. Profiling relied on immunoSEQ multiplex PCR, and the TCRdb table lists in-frame clones only, not all of them. Of roughly 160,000 clones listed, approximately 79% are singletons. The data belong to a study of blood T cell repertoires in COVID-19. Germline CDR1 reads LGHNA; CDR2 reads YNFKEQ. After removal of 4 bases from V and 9 bases from J, the junction contained 8 bases not matched to a gene. CDR3 size: 15 residues. This sequence was found in a woman in her sixties or seventies in a cohort exposed to, infected with or recovered from COVID-19 (not recorded which). The V and J genes are TRBV4-2 and TRBJ2-1; 11 bases match TRBD2. Sequenced: PBMCs or T cells enriched from blood (not recorded which). The CDR3 region is CASSPLAGGHREQFF. In DNA, the CDR3 is TGTGCCAGCAGCCCCCTAGCGGGAGGACATCGTGAGCAGTTCTTC.